This TCR beta chain was documented in a study of T cells after yellow fever vaccination. This clonotype was detected a few times. The CDR3 has 13 amino acids. Germline lookup yields CDR1 SGHRS and CDR2 YFSETQ. The trim removed 0 bases at V and 6 bases at J, leaving 2 bases unmatched. MiXCR, run by TCRdb on the 5' RACE reads, gives a single entry per CDR3 protein. The profile covers hundreds of thousands of distinct CDR3 sequences, with 18% appearing a single time and 18% taken by the ten largest. This sample comprised PBMCs, obtained before the yellow fever booster vaccination. The V call is TRBV5-1, the J call TRBJ1-1, with 7 nucleotides matching TRBD1. The TCR was taken from a man aged 18 to 30 who received the YFV17D yellow fever vaccine. CDR3 protein: CASSLERGPEAFF. CDR3 DNA: TGCGCCAGCAGCTTGGAGAGGGGGCCTGAAGCTTTCTTT.